The clone carrying this TCR beta chain was counted ten times or more. As yet, its antigen is unknown. V lost 6 bases and J 4 bases, leaving 9 bases between the germline ends. The CDR3 sequence is 12 residues long. The germline V gene encodes CDR1 SQVTM and CDR2 ANQGSEA. The data derive from a study of read filtering for tumor transcriptome and immune sequencing. Study as a whole: Mean patient age was approximately 66 years, range roughly 45 to 80; approximately 18 male, over twelve female. Findings of the study overall: Approximately 87% of IR-seq clonotypes had a single read, yet these held approximately 3.7% of reads. The sorted CD138-negative fraction was a mixed bone marrow immune population, not purified T cells. Dropping single-read clonotypes raised IR-seq and RNA-seq shared-clonotype correlation.

The library was built from roughly 400 ng RNA with molecular barcoded adaptors for alpha/delta and beta/gamma chains. A single record per CDR3 protein comes from TCRdb applying MiXCR to the reads. In the table there are 40,000 to 50,000 distinct CDR3 sequences, approximately 18% of which are singletons. The sequence derives from a donor at least 40 years old with multiple myeloma. This rearrangement joins TRBV29-1 to TRBJ2-2; weak D call: TRBD1 (6 bases). Sequencing was performed on a population of CD138-negative cells sorted from bone marrow. CDR3: CSVQGTTGELFF. The DNA for the CDR3 is TGCAGCGTGCAGGGGACCACCGGGGAGCTGTTTTTT.